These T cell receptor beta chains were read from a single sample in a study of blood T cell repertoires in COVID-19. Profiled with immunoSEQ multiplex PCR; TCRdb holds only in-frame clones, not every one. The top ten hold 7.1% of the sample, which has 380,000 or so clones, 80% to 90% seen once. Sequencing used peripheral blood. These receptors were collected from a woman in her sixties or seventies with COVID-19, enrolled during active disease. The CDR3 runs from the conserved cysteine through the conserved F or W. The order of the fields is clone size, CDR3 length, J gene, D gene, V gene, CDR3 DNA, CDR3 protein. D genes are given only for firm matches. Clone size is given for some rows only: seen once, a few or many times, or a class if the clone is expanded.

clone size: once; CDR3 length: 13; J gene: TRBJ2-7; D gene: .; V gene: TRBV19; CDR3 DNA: TGTGCCAGTAATGAGGGAGTTTACGGCGAGCAGTACTTC; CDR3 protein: CASNEGVYGEQYF
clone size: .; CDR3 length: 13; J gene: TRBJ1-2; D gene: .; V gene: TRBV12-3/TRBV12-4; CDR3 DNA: TGTGCCAGCAGTTTAGGGAGCAGGGGTGGCTACACCTTC; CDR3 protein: CASSLGSRGGYTF
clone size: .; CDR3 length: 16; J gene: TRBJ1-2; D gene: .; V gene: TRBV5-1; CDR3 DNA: TGCGCCAGCAGCTTGGAGGGCGGGGGTTCCTTCTATGGCTACACCTTC; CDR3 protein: CASSLEGGGSFYGYTF
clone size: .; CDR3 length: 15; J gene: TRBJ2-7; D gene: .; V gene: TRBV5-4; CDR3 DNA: TGTGCCAGCAGCTTGGGGCAGGGGAGCTCCTACGAGCAGTACTTC; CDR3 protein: CASSLGQGSSYEQYF
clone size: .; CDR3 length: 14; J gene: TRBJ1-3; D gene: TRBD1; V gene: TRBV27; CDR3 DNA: TGTGCCAGCAGAACCCTGACAGGGGAGGACACCATATATTTT; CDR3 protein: CASRTLTGEDTIYF
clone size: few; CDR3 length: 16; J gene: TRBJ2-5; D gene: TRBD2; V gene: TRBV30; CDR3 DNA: TGTGCCTGGAGGCCGGGACTAGCGGGGGGGCGTGAGACCCAGTACTTC; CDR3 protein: CAWRPGLAGGRETQYF
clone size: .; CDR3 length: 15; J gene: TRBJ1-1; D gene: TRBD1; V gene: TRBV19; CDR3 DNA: TGTGCCAGTAAGACTACCGGGACAGTGGACACTGAAGCTTTCTTT; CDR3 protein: CASKTTGTVDTEAFF
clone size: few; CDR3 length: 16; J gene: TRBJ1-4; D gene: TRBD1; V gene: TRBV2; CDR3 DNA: TGTGCCAGCAGTGTTAGGACAGGCTTCTATAATGAAAAACTGTTTTTT; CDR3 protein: CASSVRTGFYNEKLFF
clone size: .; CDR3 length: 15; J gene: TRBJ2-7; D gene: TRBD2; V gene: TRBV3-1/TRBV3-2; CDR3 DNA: TGTGCCAGCAGCACTAGCGTAAAGGGGCCGTACGAGCAGTACTTC; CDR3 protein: CASSTSVKGPYEQYF
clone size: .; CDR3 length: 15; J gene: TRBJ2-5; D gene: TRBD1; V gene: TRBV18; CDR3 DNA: TGTGCCAGCCCCGCCCCGGGACAGAGTAAAGAGACCCAGTACTTC; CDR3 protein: CASPAPGQSKETQYF
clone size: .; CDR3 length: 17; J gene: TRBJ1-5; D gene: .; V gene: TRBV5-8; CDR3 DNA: TGTGCCAGCAGCTTGGTTCCAGGTGGATATAGCAATCAGCCCCAGCATTTT; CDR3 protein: CASSLVPGGYSNQPQHF
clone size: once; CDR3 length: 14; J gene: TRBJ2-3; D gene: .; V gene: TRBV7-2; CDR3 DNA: TGTGCCAGCAGCTGGGGCGCACTCACAGATACGCAGTATTTT; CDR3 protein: CASSWGALTDTQYF
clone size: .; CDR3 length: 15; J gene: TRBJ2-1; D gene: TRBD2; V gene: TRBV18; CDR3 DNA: TGTGCCAGCTCAAACGTAGCGGGGGGGTACAATGAGCAGTTCTTC; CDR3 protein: CASSNVAGGYNEQFF
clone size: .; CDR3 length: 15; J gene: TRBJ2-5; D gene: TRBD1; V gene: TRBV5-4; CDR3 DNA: TGTGCCAGCAGCTTGGGAGGGGGCTGGGGAGAGACCCAGTACTTC; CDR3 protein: CASSLGGGWGETQYF
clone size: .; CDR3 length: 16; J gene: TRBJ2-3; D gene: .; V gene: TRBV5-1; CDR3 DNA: TGCGCCAGCAGCCCTGGGACTCCCGGAGGAACAGATACGCAGTATTTT; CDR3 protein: CASSPGTPGGTDTQYF
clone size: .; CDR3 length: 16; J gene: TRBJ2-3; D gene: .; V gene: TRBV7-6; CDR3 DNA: TGTGCCAGCAGCTTAGTAACTACCCTCGCCACAGATACGCAGTATTTT; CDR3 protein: CASSLVTTLATDTQYF
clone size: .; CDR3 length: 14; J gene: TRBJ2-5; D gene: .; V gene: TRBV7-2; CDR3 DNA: TGTGCCAGCAGCTTACGGGTTTATGAAGAGACCCAGTACTTC; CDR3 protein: CASSLRVYEETQYF
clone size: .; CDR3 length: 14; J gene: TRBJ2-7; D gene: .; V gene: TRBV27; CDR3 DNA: TGTGCCAGCAGTTCGCGCCTCAACAGCTACGAGCAGTACTTC; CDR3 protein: CASSSRLNSYEQYF
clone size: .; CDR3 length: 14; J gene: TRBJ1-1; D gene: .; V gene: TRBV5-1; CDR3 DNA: TGCGCCAGCAGCCTTACAGGACTGAACACTGAAGCTTTCTTT; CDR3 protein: CASSLTGLNTEAFF
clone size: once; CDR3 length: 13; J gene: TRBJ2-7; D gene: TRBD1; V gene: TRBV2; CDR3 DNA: TGTGCCAGCAGGGTCGGGACAGGGCCTGAGCAGTACTTC; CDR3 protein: CASRVGTGPEQYF
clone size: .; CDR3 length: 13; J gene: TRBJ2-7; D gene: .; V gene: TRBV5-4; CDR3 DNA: TGTGCCAGCAGCTGGGGTAGCGACTACGAGCAGTACTTC; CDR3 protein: CASSWGSDYEQYF
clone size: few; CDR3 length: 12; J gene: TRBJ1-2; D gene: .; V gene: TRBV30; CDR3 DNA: TGTGCCTGGAGTCGACAGGACGGTGGCTACACCTTC; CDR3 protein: CAWSRQDGGYTF
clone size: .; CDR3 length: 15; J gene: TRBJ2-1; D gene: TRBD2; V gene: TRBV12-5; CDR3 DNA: TGTGCTAGTGGTTTTCCTCGGGGGGGCATCAATGAGCAGTTCTTC; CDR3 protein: CASGFPRGGINEQFF
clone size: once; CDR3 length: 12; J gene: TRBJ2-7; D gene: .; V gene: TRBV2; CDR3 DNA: TGTGCCAGCACTTACAGCCTGGGCGAGCAGTACTTC; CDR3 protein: CASTYSLGEQYF
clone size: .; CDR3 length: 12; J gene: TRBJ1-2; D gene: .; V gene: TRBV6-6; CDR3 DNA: TGTGCCAGCAGATCCGGACAGTATGGCTACACCTTC; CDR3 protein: CASRSGQYGYTF
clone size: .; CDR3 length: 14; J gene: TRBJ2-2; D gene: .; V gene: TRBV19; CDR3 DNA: TGTGCCAGTAGTAGGCGGGCGGACACCGGGGAGCTGTTTTTT; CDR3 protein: CASSRRADTGELFF
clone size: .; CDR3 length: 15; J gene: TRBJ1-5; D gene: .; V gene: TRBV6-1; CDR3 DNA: TGTGCCAGCAGTGAATCGGCAGGGCAGGGTCAGCCCCAGCATTTT; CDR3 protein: CASSESAGQGQPQHF
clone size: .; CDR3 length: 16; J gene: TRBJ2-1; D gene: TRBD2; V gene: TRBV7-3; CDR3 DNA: TGTGCCAGCAGCTTAAACCCGGGACTACTATACAATGAGCAGTTCTTC; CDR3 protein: CASSLNPGLLYNEQFF
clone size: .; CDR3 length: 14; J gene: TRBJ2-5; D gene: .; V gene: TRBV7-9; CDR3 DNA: TGTGCCAGCAGCCAACTAGCCATTCAAGAGACCCAGTACTTC; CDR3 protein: CASSQLAIQETQYF
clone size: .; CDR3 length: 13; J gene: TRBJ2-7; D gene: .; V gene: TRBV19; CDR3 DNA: TGTGCCAGTAGTTCCAGGTCCTCCATCGAGCAGTACTTC; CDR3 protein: CASSSRSSIEQYF
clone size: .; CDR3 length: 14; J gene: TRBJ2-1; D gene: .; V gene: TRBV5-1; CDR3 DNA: TGCGCCAGCAGCTTGGACGCCGCGGTCAATGAGCAGTTCTTC; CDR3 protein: CASSLDAAVNEQFF
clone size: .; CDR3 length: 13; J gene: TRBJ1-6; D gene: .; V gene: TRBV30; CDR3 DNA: TGTGCCTGGAGTGTCGGAGGATTCTCACCCCTCCACTTT; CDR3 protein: CAWSVGGFSPLHF
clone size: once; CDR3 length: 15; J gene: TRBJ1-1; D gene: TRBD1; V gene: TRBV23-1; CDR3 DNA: TGCGCCAGCAGTCAGCTGGACAGGGTGGGCACTGAAGCTTTCTTT; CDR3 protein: CASSQLDRVGTEAFF
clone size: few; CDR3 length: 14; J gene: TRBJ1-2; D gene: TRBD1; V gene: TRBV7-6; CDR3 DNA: TGTGCCAGCAGCCTGTCGACAGGGTCGCTGAGCTACACCTTC; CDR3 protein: CASSLSTGSLSYTF
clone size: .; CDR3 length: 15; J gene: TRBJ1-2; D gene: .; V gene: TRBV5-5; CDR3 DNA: TGTGCCAGCAGATTTGGGCAACAGGGTATCTATGGCTACACCTTC; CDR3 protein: CASRFGQQGIYGYTF
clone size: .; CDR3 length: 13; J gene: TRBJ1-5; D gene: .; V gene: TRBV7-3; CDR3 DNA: TGTGCCAGCAGCTTAGGGGCCGATCAGCCCCAGCATTTT; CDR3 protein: CASSLGADQPQHF
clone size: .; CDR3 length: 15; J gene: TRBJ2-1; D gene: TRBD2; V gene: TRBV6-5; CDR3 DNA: TGTGCCAGCAGTTACACTAGCGAGTTGGGCAATGAGCAGTTCTTC; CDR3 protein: CASSYTSELGNEQFF
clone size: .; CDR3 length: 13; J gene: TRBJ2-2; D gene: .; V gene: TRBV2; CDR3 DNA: TGTGCCAGCGACTACCTGAACACCGGGGAGCTGTTTTTT; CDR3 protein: CASDYLNTGELFF
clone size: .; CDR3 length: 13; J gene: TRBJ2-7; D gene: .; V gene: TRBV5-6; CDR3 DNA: TGTGCCAGCAGCTTGGTACTCTCCTACGAGCAGTACTTC; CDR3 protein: CASSLVLSYEQYF
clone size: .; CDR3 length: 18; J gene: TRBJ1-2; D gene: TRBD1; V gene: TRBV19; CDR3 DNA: TGTGCCAGTAGTATCGGCAGGGGGCTGTTACCCCCTAACTATGGCTACACCTTC; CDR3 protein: CASSIGRGLLPPNYGYTF
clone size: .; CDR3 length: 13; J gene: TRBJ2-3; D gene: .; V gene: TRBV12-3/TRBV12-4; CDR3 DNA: TGTGCCAGCAGTTTCGGGAGCACAGATACGCAGTATTTT; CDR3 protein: CASSFGSTDTQYF
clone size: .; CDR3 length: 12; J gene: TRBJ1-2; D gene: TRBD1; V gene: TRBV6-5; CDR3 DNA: TGTGCCAGCAGCGGACAGGGATATGGCTACACCTTC; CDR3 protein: CASSGQGYGYTF
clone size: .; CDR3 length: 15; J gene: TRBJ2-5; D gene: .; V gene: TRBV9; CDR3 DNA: TGTGCCAGCAGCCGTAGGGGAATAGGCCAAGAGACCCAGTACTTC; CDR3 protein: CASSRRGIGQETQYF
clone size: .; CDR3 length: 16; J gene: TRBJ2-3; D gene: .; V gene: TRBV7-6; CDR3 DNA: TGTGCCAGCAGCGGCGGGTCGACCCGCTTATCAGATACGCAGTATTTT; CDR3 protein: CASSGGSTRLSDTQYF